Listed below are T cell receptor beta chains from one sample, sequenced in a study of cytomegalovirus exposure and HLA in healthy donors. Clones were sequenced by immunoSEQ multiplex PCR, and TCRdb holds only the in-frame ones, with some missing. The sample carries around 150,000 clones, nearly 80% recorded once. Sequencing was carried out using PBMCs. These receptors were taken from a man younger than 45 in good health and CMV-seronegative. Each CDR3 is given with its conserved first and last residue. Each record gives: V gene, J gene, D gene, clone size, CDR3 DNA, CDR3 protein. D genes are given only for firm matches. Size is omitted from some rows. Given values are once, few, many or a class for expanded clones.

TRBV30	TRBJ1-1	.	.	TGTGCCTGGAGTGTAGCTAGGCAAGCTTTCTTT	CAWSVARQAFF
TRBV28	TRBJ2-2	TRBD1	.	TGTGCCAGCAGGTCGACAGGGGGCGGCGGGGAGCTGTTTTTT	CASRSTGGGGELFF
TRBV18	TRBJ2-2	TRBD2	.	TGTGCCAGCTCACCTACTATGACTAGCGGGGCCCGCACCGGGGAGCTGTTTTTT	CASSPTMTSGARTGELFF
TRBV6-1	TRBJ1-1	.	.	TGTGCCAGCAGTCTGCAGGGGCCGAACACTGAAGCTTTCTTT	CASSLQGPNTEAFF
TRBV19	TRBJ2-7	TRBD1	.	TGTGCCAGCCGGGACAGGCTAACCTACGAGCAGTACTTC	CASRDRLTYEQYF
TRBV5-1	TRBJ2-5	.	.	TGCGCCAGTTTCATCCAGGGTGGGCAAGAGACCCAGTACTTC	CASFIQGGQETQYF
TRBV28	TRBJ1-2	.	.	TGTGCCAGCAATTTACAGGCTGCTAACTATGGCTACACCTTC	CASNLQAANYGYTF
TRBV5-4	TRBJ2-2	.	few	TGTGCCAGCAGCTTGGCCACCTTCAGCACCGGGGAGCTGTTTTTT	CASSLATFSTGELFF
TRBV29-1	TRBJ1-1	TRBD1	.	TGCAGCGCTCAGCGCCAGGGGGGCACTGAAGCTTTCTTT	CSAQRQGGTEAFF
TRBV29-1	TRBJ2-1	TRBD2	.	TGCAGCGCCGCCCCCGCTAGCGGGCCCGACAATGAGCAGTTCTTC	CSAAPASGPDNEQFF
TRBV7-9	TRBJ2-5	.	.	TGTGCCAGCAGCCCAGACCCCAGGGTTGTGGAGACCCAGTACTTC	CASSPDPRVVETQYF
TRBV27	TRBJ2-5	TRBD2	.	TGTGCCAGCAGTTCCCACTTGGTGACTAGCGGGAGTTCGGAGACCCAGTACTTC	CASSSHLVTSGSSETQYF
TRBV6-5	TRBJ2-1	TRBD1	few	TGTGCCAGCAGTACCCGGGACAGAGCGTACAATGAGCAGTTCTTC	CASSTRDRAYNEQFF
TRBV19	TRBJ1-1	.	few	TGTGCCAGTAGTATACGACGGGAGGAAGCTTTCTTT	CASSIRREEAFF
TRBV19	TRBJ1-1	TRBD1	few	TGTGCCAGTAGTGCGTCACAGGGGGCTGCTGAAGCTTTCTTT	CASSASQGAAEAFF
TRBV6-1	TRBJ2-7	TRBD1	.	TGTGCCAGCAGACGACAGGGGGCGGATGGCGAGCAGTACTTC	CASRRQGADGEQYF
TRBV30	TRBJ1-5	.	.	TGTGCCTGGAGTCTAGGGGTTCAGCCCCAGCATTTT	CAWSLGVQPQHF
TRBV5-1	TRBJ2-1	TRBD2	.	TGCGCCAGCTCTTGGACTAGCGCGTACAATGAGCAGTTCTTC	CASSWTSAYNEQFF
TRBV7-2	TRBJ2-2	.	.	TGTGCCAGCAGCTTCCCGGGGAACGCCGGGGAGCTGTTTTTT	CASSFPGNAGELFF
TRBV10-1	TRBJ1-5	.	.	TGCGCCAGCAGTGAATCAGGAAATCAGCCCCAGCATTTT	CASSESGNQPQHF
TRBV7-8	TRBJ1-1	.	.	TGTGCCAGCAGCACAAGAAGGGGAGGGACTGAAGCTTTCTTT	CASSTRRGGTEAFF
TRBV7-9	TRBJ2-7	TRBD1	.	TGTGCCAACTTAACCCCCGCCGGACAGGGCAACGAGCAGTACTTC	CANLTPAGQGNEQYF
TRBV9	TRBJ2-5	.	.	TGTGCCAGCAGCTCCGGACTCTTTGGAGAGACCCAGTACTTC	CASSSGLFGETQYF
TRBV19	TRBJ1-5	TRBD1	.	TGTGCCAGTAGTCCTATCGGACAGGGAAATCAGCCCCAGCATTTT	CASSPIGQGNQPQHF
TRBV20-1	TRBJ2-1	.	.	TGCAGTACATGGTCCCGTTATGAGCAGTTCTTC	CSTWSRYEQFF
TRBV2	TRBJ2-2	.	.	TGTGCCAGCAGTGAAGACAGGACCGGGGAGCTGTTTTTT	CASSEDRTGELFF
TRBV30	TRBJ2-2	.	once	TGTGCCTGGAGTGTACTACAATCGAACACCGGGGAGCTGTTTTTT	CAWSVLQSNTGELFF
TRBV28	TRBJ1-2	.	.	TGTGCCTACTCAAGGGAGGGCTATGGCTACACCTTC	CAYSREGYGYTF
TRBV5-8	TRBJ2-3	.	.	TGTGCCAGCAGCTTGCCGAGGGCAGCAGATACGCAGTATTTT	CASSLPRAADTQYF
TRBV28	TRBJ2-7	.	.	TGTGCCAGCAGTTTACGGGCAGGAGGCGAGCAGTACTTC	CASSLRAGGEQYF
TRBV27	TRBJ1-5	TRBD1	.	TGTGCCAGCAGTTTAACGGGACAGCATCAGCCCCAGCATTTT	CASSLTGQHQPQHF
TRBV7-2	TRBJ2-7	TRBD2	.	TGTGCCAGCAGCTTGATTAGCGGGAGTTCGTACGAGCAGTACTTC	CASSLISGSSYEQYF
TRBV5-6	TRBJ2-2	TRBD2	once	TGTGCCAGCAGCTTGGAGCGACTAGCGGGAGGAGGAGGCGGGGAGCTGTTTTTT	CASSLERLAGGGGGELFF
TRBV19	TRBJ2-1	.	few	TGTGCCAGTAGTACTGACTCGTACAATGAGCAGTTCTTC	CASSTDSYNEQFF
TRBV5-1	TRBJ2-2	TRBD1	few	TGCGCCAGCAGCCCGGGACAGGGGTTCGGGGAGCTGTTTTTT	CASSPGQGFGELFF
TRBV5-1	TRBJ1-3	TRBD1	.	TGCGCCAGCAGCACCGGGACAGCTGGAAACACCATATATTTT	CASSTGTAGNTIYF
TRBV6-5	TRBJ1-2	TRBD1	.	TGTGCCAGCACCCCACAGGGGACTTTAGATGGCTACACCTTC	CASTPQGTLDGYTF
TRBV10-1	TRBJ2-1	.	.	TGCGCCAGCAGTGAGTCCGTCGCAGGGAAAGAGCAGTTCTTC	CASSESVAGKEQFF
TRBV2	TRBJ2-2	TRBD1	.	TGTGCCAGCAGTAGACAGGGCAGTGGCACCGGGGAGCTGTTTTTT	CASSRQGSGTGELFF
TRBV10-1	TRBJ1-2	TRBD1	.	TGCGCCAGCAGTCACCGGAGGGGGCATGGCTACACCTTC	CASSHRRGHGYTF
TRBV9	TRBJ2-1	TRBD2	.	TGTGCCAGCAGCGTAGCCGGGAGGTTCTACAATGAGCAGTTCTTC	CASSVAGRFYNEQFF
TRBV18	TRBJ2-7	TRBD1	few	TGTGCCAGCTCCCTTGGGGCCAGGGGGCTTGACGAGCAGTACTTC	CASSLGARGLDEQYF
TRBV5-1	TRBJ2-2	TRBD1	.	TGCGCCAGCAGCATGGGACAGGGGGTCGCCGGGGAGCTGTTTTTT	CASSMGQGVAGELFF
TRBV10-3	TRBJ2-6	.	once	TGTGCCATCAGTGAGGGAGGATCTGGGGCCAACGTCCTGACTTTC	CAISEGGSGANVLTF
TRBV28	TRBJ1-4	.	.	TGTGCCAGCAGTTTCCCCTCTGCGGGTAATGAAAAACTGTTTTTT	CASSFPSAGNEKLFF
TRBV6-1	TRBJ1-2	.	.	TGTGCCAGCAGTTTCGGACAGAACTATGGCTACACCTTC	CASSFGQNYGYTF
TRBV15	TRBJ2-5	.	once	TGTGCCACCAGCAGAGGACGCGGCCAAGAGACCCAGTACTTC	CATSRGRGQETQYF
TRBV6-4	TRBJ2-3	.	.	TGTGCCAGCAGTGACGGGAGCGGTCTGGGTAAAGATACGCAGTATTTT	CASSDGSGLGKDTQYF
TRBV19	TRBJ1-1	.	.	TGTGCCAGTAGTATAGGGCCGGGGAACACTGAAGCTTTCTTT	CASSIGPGNTEAFF
TRBV7-2	TRBJ1-1	TRBD1	.	TGTGCCAGCAGTCGACAGGGGACCATGAACACTGAAGCTTTCTTT	CASSRQGTMNTEAFF
TRBV6-6	TRBJ2-7	TRBD1	.	TGTGCCAGCAGCCGGACGGACAGGGCGGGAGAGCAGTACTTC	CASSRTDRAGEQYF
TRBV21-1	TRBJ1-3	.	.	TGTATTAGCGTCAGGAGCTCTGGAAACACCATATATTTT	CISVRSSGNTIYF
TRBV7-2	TRBJ1-2	.	.	TGTGCCAGCAGCTTATTCCCAGGTCCTAACTATGGCTACACCTTC	CASSLFPGPNYGYTF
TRBV6-1	TRBJ2-6	.	few	TGTGCCAGCAGTGCAGGTTATAGCTCTGGGGCCAACGTCCTGACTTTC	CASSAGYSSGANVLTF